This T cell receptor beta chain was identified during a study of blood T cell repertoires in COVID-19. Study information: Samples taken during acute and convalescent COVID-19 were collected in the United States, Italy and Spain. The cDNA or gDNA used as material had been derived from T cells, B-cell-depleted T cells, or PBMCs.

Methods used by the authors: Cell counts per sample came from amplifying reference gene primers. The method was immunoSEQ multiplex PCR; TCRdb's version includes in-frame clones alone and lacks a portion of them. V and J calls and clone size are those listed in that table; D and trimming were worked out from the DNA. The table lists some 120,000 clones, less than 75% of them singletons. In its sample, this clone was seen a few times. V was clipped by 7 bases and J by 5 bases; unmatched bases: 7. The CDR3 is 13 amino acids. The sequencing input was peripheral blood. This sequence originates from a human donor with acute or convalescent COVID-19. The donor label of this sample is uncertain. This sequence joins TRBV12-3 or TRBV12-4 and TRBJ1-2; TRBD1 matches at 7 bases. This CDR3 reads CASTEGGRYGYTF. Written as DNA, the CDR3 is TGTGCCAGCACCGAAGGGGGCAGATATGGCTACACCTTC.